The rows below give T cell receptor beta chains drawn from one sample of a study of blood T cell repertoires in COVID-19. Generated by immunoSEQ multiplex PCR, the TCRdb table keeps only in-frame clones and is missing some. The sample yields more than 200,000 clones, over 75% seen once. The sequencing input was peripheral blood. The receptor source for this set is a man aged 50-60 years with acute or convalescent COVID-19. Each CDR3 is given with its conserved first and last residue. D genes are given only for firm matches. Expanded clones are given a class, and other clones once, few, many or no size at all.

J,size,V,D,DNA,CDR3
TRBJ2-3,.,TRBV4-1,.,TGCGCCAGCAGCCAAGCCAGGGTGGTAGATACGCAGTATTTT,CASSQARVVDTQYF
TRBJ1-1,few,TRBV20-1,.,TGCAGTGCTACAGGGAACACTGAAGCTTTCTTT,CSATGNTEAFF
TRBJ2-1,.,TRBV5-1,TRBD2,TGCGCCAGCAGCTTGGCCGGCGGGGGGTCCTACAATGAGCAGTTCTTC,CASSLAGGGSYNEQFF
TRBJ2-2,.,TRBV6-4,TRBD1,TGTGCCAGCAGTCCACAGGGGACGCAAACACCGGGGGAGCTGTTTTTT,CASSPQGTQTPGELFF
TRBJ1-2,.,TRBV12-3/TRBV12-4,.,TGTGCCAGCAGTGACCGGGTAGTTGGCTACACCTTC,CASSDRVVGYTF
TRBJ2-7,.,TRBV7-2,TRBD2,TGTGCCAGCAGCTTAGTCGGGGGGGCTTCCGGCGAGCAGTACTTC,CASSLVGGASGEQYF
TRBJ2-1,.,TRBV7-9,TRBD2,TGTGCCAGCAGCCCTATAGCGGGGCCATACAATGAGCAGTTCTTC,CASSPIAGPYNEQFF
TRBJ2-7,.,TRBV11-2,TRBD2,TGTGCCAGCAGCTTAGAGGTATTAGCGGGCTCCTACGAGCAGTACTTC,CASSLEVLAGSYEQYF
TRBJ2-7,.,TRBV10-3,TRBD2,TGTGCCATCAGTGAGTCGATTGGTAGCGGGGCAGCACACGAGCAGTACTTC,CAISESIGSGAAHEQYF
TRBJ2-7,.,TRBV6-5,.,TGTGCCAGCAGTCCCGGACAGCCCTACGAGCAGTACTTC,CASSPGQPYEQYF
TRBJ2-5,.,TRBV28,TRBD2,TGTGCCAGCAGTTCTCAAGCGGGGGGCGGGCAAGAGACCCAGTACTTC,CASSSQAGGGQETQYF
TRBJ2-5,.,TRBV18,.,TGTGCCAGCTCACCAACAGCCCAAGAGACCCAGTACTTC,CASSPTAQETQYF
TRBJ1-1,.,TRBV5-1,TRBD1,TGCGCCAGCAGCTTCTCCGGGACAGGGGGCACTGAAGCTTTCTTT,CASSFSGTGGTEAFF
TRBJ2-1,.,TRBV2,.,TGTGCCAGCGGAGGCAGGAGCTCCTACAATGAGCAGTTCTTC,CASGGRSSYNEQFF